The clone carrying this T cell receptor beta chain showed up just a few times. The antigen is unknown. Preparation of the TCRbeta library involved a method that used unique molecular identifiers. Each CDR3 protein gets one entry after TCRdb re-called the PCR reads with MiXCR. This sample has about 90,000 distinct CDR3 sequences; about 16% occur once, and the top ten carry less than 20%. This sample stems from a study of T-cell reconstitution after alpha-beta-depleted transplantation in children. Findings of the study overall: One year post-transplant, T-cell counts and diversity were largely derived from T cells produced anew. Several hundred graft clones that had expanded were reportedly the source of alpha-beta T cells about two months after transplant.

There are 15 residues in the CDR3. Germline assignment: CDR1 SGHRS and CDR2 YFSETQ. V shed 0 bases, J shed 3 bases, and the junction held 3 bases outside the gene matches. The starting material was PBMCs, mostly from graft donor cells, obtained 180 days after TCRalphabeta/CD19-depleted stem cell transplant. The V and J genes are TRBV5-1 and TRBJ2-1, with 7 bases aligning to TRBD2. This TCR derives from a male patient aged 2 to 9 who had a stem cell transplant for acute lymphoblastic leukemia, so the T cells may come from the graft donor. CDR3 DNA sequence: TGCGCCAGCAGCTTGGATGGGGGGGACTACAATGAGCAGTTCTTC. This encodes CASSLDGGDYNEQFF.